The 21 T cell receptor beta chains below come from one sample, sequenced in a study of metastatic and nonmetastatic thyroid tumors. TCRdb reprocessed the PCR reads using MiXCR. The sample contains some 21,000 clones, around 18% of which appear only once. Thyroid surgery was preceded by no treatment in any patient. The sequencing input was blood. These receptors were obtained from a male donor with papillary thyroid cancer or a benign thyroid nodule (not recorded which). Some clones in this sample may be carry-over from other donors' samples.

This clone was recorded many times. The genes are TRBV6-4 and TRBJ2-1; 7 bases are a match to TRBD1. V gave up 2 bases and J gave up 5 bases; unmatched junction bases: 0. CDR1 MRHNA and CDR2 SNTAGT come from the germline V gene. The CDR3 runs 13 residues. CDR3 loop: CASSDRGHNEQFF. CDR3 in DNA: TGTGCCAGCAGTGACAGGGGGCACAATGAGCAGTTCTTC.

This clone has ten or more counts. The rearrangement links TRBV20-1 to TRBJ1-6, with 9 bases fitting TRBD1. From germline, CDR1 is DFQATT and CDR2 SNEGSKA (reference sequence). The CDR3 is made up of 13 amino acids. V dropped 4 bases and J dropped 9; count of bases not matched to a gene: 4. The CDR3 spells CSAKQGAGSPLHF. The CDR3 DNA reads as TGCAGTGCTAAACAGGGGGCGGGTTCACCCCTCCACTTT.

This clone was seen more than once but under ten times. Just one base apart from a much larger clone, this may be a read error. The chain combines TRBV10-3 with TRBJ2-1; tentative D call: TRBD2 (6 bases). V lost 8 bases to trimming and J lost 1 base, with 15 bases between them. The CDR3 is 15 residues long. Germline V gene data show CDR1 as ENHRY and CDR2 as SYGVKD. CDR3 in amino acids: CAIGGGSNSYNEQFF. As DNA, the CDR3 is TGTGCCATCGGTGGAGGGAGTAATTCCTACAATGAGCAGTTCTTC.

By share of the sample, this clone is medium-sized (0.01 to 0.1%). The chain joins TRBV6-2 or TRBV6-3 to TRBJ2-2; D is perhaps TRBD1 (6 bases). The CDR3 has 13 residues. Germline CDR1 reads MNHEY; CDR2 reads SVGEGT. V shed 7 bases and J shed 7 bases, with 13 bases lying between them. The CDR3 DNA follows: TGTGCCAGCACCCGCACAGGGTTCGGGGAGCTGTTTTTT. Encoded protein: CASTRTGFGELFF.

This clone came up a few times. The chain combines TRBV6-2 or TRBV6-3 with TRBJ2-2, with TRBD2 matching 9 bases. J gave up 6 bases and V 5 bases, and 7 bases lay outside the gene matches. This CDR3 spans 15 amino acids. Germline V lookup: CDR1 MNHEY, CDR2 SVGEGT. The CDR3 region is CASSGGGGGAGELFF. CDR3 DNA sequence: TGTGCCAGCAGTGGGGGCGGCGGGGGGGCCGGGGAGCTGTTTTTT.

This clone was found a few times. The rearrangement links TRBV27 to TRBJ1-5; D is unclear. V was shortened by 3 bases and J by 4 bases, with 13 bases between the two germline ends. CDR1 is MNHEY, CDR2 SMNVEV, per germline (reference sequence). The CDR3 covers 15 residues. CDR3 DNA sequence: TGTGCCAGCAGTTTGGGCCCTTCATCTAATCAGCCCCAGCATTTT. Protein: CASSLGPSSNQPQHF.

The genes are TRBV6-1 and TRBJ2-7; a weak D match, TRBD1 (5 bases). V was trimmed by 3 bases and J by 0 bases, leaving 6 bases between them. The V gene's germline CDR1 is MNHNS and CDR2 SASEGT. The CDR3 contains 13 residues. The CDR3 is CASSETASYEQYF. CDR3 DNA sequence: TGTGCCAGCAGTGAGACAGCCTCCTACGAGCAGTACTTC.

This clone was picked up many times. The chain combines TRBV20-1 with TRBJ1-2, with 9 bases lining up with TRBD1. This CDR3 has 13 residues. In germline, CDR1 is DFQATT, CDR2 SNEGSKA (reference sequence). With 6 bases clipped from V and 4 bases from J, the junction kept 6 bases outside the gene matches. The CDR3 bases are TGCAGTGCCTACACGGGACAGGGCTATGGCTACACCTTC. Its protein product is CSAYTGQGYGYTF.

The chain combines TRBV6-1 with TRBJ1-4, with 9 nucleotides matching TRBD1. This CDR3 spans 14 amino acids. CDR1 and CDR2 (germline): MNHNS, SASEGT. J gave up 7 bases and V 6 bases, and 6 bases lay outside the gene matches. DNA of the CDR3: TGTGCCAGCAGCCTGGGACAGGGATTTGAAAAACTGTTTTTT. Its protein is CASSLGQGFEKLFF.

J is TRBJ1-6 and V is TRBV5-6; TRBD1 matches 9 bases. V lost 4 bases, J lost 10 bases, and 9 bases stayed unmatched. CDR3 length: 15 residues. Germline V gene data show CDR1 as SGHDT and CDR2 as YYEEEE. The chain's CDR3 is CASSPGQGGYSPLHF. For the CDR3, the DNA is TGTGCCAGCAGCCCGGGACAGGGAGGCTACTCACCCCTCCACTTT.

This rearrangement joins TRBV30 to TRBJ1-2; 7 nucleotides agree with TRBD1. CDR3 length: 14 amino acids. After removal of 3 bases from V and 4 bases from J, the junction contained 8 bases not matched to a gene. The germline CDR1 and CDR2 sequences are GTSNPN and SVGIG (reference sequence). The CDR3 nucleotides are TGTGCCTGGAGAGGCCAGGGGGTGACCTATGGCTACACCTTC. Its translation: CAWRGQGVTYGYTF.

In this sample, this clone turned up many times. This rearrangement joins TRBV12-3 or TRBV12-4 to TRBJ1-4, with D maybe TRBD1 (5 bases). This CDR3 is 15 amino acids long. Trimming left V 6 bases short and J 7 bases short, with 18 bases between. The CDR3 nucleotides read TGTGCCAGCAGCCCACCGGGGGTGGTAGGTGAAAAACTGTTTTTT. It codes for CASSPPGVVGEKLFF.

The genes are TRBV30 and TRBJ2-1; D is possibly TRBD2 (6 bases). The CDR3 is made up of 14 amino acids. Trimming removed 4 bases from V and 6 bases from J, with 16 bases in between. CDR1 is GTSNPN, CDR2 SVGIG, per germline (reference sequence). The CDR3 sequence is CAWKRVRGSNEQFF. The CDR3 nucleotides are TGTGCCTGGAAAAGGGTTCGGGGGTCCAATGAGCAGTTCTTC.

By sample share, this clone is medium-sized. The chain joins TRBV28 to TRBJ2-2; D may be TRBD1 or TRBD2 (5 bases each). CDR1 and CDR2 (germline): MDHEN, SYDVKM. The CDR3 runs to 15 residues. Between the trimmed V and J ends, which lost 7 bases and 0 bases, there was a span of 12 bases. CDR3 coding DNA: TGTGCCAGCATACCGGGACCTACGAACACCGGGGAGCTGTTTTTT. It encodes CASIPGPTNTGELFF.

The chain recombines TRBV2 with TRBJ1-5; the match to TRBD1 covers 10 bases. Germline V gene data show CDR1 as SNHLY and CDR2 as FYNNEI. V shed 2 bases and J 1 base; nucleotides not matched to a gene: 14. The CDR3 has 20 amino acids. The CDR3 spells CASSEFSGQGFLRSNQPQHF. In DNA form, the CDR3 reads TGTGCCAGCAGTGAATTTTCGGGACAGGGGTTTTTACGGAGCAATCAGCCCCAGCATTTT.

This clone is judged medium-sized. This chain uses TRBV12-3 or TRBV12-4 with TRBJ2-7; TRBD1 or TRBD2 may be the D gene (5 bases each). The CDR3 extends over 14 amino acids. The germline V and J ends were trimmed by 6 bases and 2 bases, with 14 bases remaining between them. This CDR3 reads CASRTGDGPYEQYF. In DNA, the CDR3 is TGTGCCAGCAGGACCGGGGACGGCCCCTACGAGCAGTACTTC.

In this sample, this clone turned up many times. A much more abundant neighbour one base away suggests this may be a read error. The CDR3 carries no conserved terminal phenylalanine or tryptophan, so it likely arises from a read error. The V call is TRBV15, the J call TRBJ1-4; no clear D. The CDR3 covers 15 residues. Trimming took 3 bases from V and 3 from J, leaving 11 bases between them. CDR1 is LNHNV, CDR2 YYDKDF, per germline (reference sequence). The CDR3 protein is CATSSNGEANEKLFS. The CDR3 DNA reads as TGTGCCACCAGCAGTAATGGGGAAGCTAATGAAAAACTGTTTTCT.

This clone has at least ten counts. The rearrangement links TRBV12-3 or TRBV12-4 to TRBJ2-5, with TRBD1 as a possible D gene (6 bases). CDR3 length: 15 amino acids. V was shortened by 2 bases and J by 7 bases, with 17 bases between the two germline ends. This chain's CDR3 is CASSLRAGEFGTQYF. CDR3 DNA: TGTGCCAGCAGTTTACGTGCAGGGGAGTTCGGGACCCAGTACTTC.

The V gene is TRBV18, the J gene TRBJ2-7; TRBD2 matches 12 bases. The CDR3 has 20 amino acids. Germline CDR1 and CDR2: KGHSH and LQKENI. V dropped 4 bases and J dropped 2; count of bases not matched to a gene: 18. The CDR3 loop is CASSLKGGSGLAGRPYEQYF. The CDR3 nucleotides read TGTGCCAGCTCACTCAAAGGGGGGTCGGGACTAGCGGGCCGTCCCTACGAGCAGTACTTC.

The V gene is TRBV5-5, the J gene TRBJ1-5; D might be TRBD1 (6 bases). In germline, CDR1 is SGHKS, CDR2 YYEKEE (reference sequence). The CDR3 contains 15 residues. The V end was cut by 1 base, the J end by 5 bases, with 13 bases between. CDR3 sequence reads: CASSLSDSVYQPQHF. The CDR3 DNA sequence: TGTGCCAGCAGCTTGTCGGACAGCGTATATCAGCCCCAGCATTTT.

This clone has a handful of counts. The chain has TRBV5-4 and TRBJ2-7; D might be TRBD2 (6 bases). Trimming removed 4 bases from V and 3 bases from J, with 14 bases in between. The CDR3 is 14 residues long. CDR1 is SGHNT, CDR2 YYREEE, per germline (reference sequence). CDR3 nucleotide sequence: TGTGCCAGCAGCCCGGGGACTGTAAACTACGAGCAGTACTTC. Protein product: CASSPGTVNYEQYF.